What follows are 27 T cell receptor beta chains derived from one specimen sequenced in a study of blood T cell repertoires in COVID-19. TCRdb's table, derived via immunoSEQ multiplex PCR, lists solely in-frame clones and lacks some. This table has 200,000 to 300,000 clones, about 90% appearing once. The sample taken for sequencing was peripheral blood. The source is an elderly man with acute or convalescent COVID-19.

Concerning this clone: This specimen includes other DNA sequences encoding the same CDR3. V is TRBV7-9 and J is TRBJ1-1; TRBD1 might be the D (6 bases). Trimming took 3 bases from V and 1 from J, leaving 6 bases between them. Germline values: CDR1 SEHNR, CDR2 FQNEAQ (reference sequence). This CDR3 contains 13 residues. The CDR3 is CASSLDRNTEAFF. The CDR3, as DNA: TGTGCCAGCAGCTTGGACAGGAACACTGAAGCTTTCTTT. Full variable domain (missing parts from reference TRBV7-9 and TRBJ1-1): DTGVSQNPRHKITKRGQNVTFRCDPISEHNRLYWYRQTLGQGPEFLTYFQNEAQLEKSRLLSDRFSAERPKGSFSTLEIQRTEQGDSAMYLCASSLDRNTEAFFGQGTRLTVV.

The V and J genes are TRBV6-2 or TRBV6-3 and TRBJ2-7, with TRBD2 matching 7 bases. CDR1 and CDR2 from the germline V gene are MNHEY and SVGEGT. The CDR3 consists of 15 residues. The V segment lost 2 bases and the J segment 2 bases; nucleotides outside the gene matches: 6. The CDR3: CASSYGGRLPYEQYF. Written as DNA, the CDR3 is TGTGCCAGCAGTTACGGCGGGAGACTCCCCTACGAGCAGTACTTC.

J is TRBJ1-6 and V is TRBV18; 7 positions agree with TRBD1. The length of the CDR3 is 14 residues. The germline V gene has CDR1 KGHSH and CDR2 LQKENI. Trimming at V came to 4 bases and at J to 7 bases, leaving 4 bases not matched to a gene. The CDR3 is CASSHDRENSPLHF. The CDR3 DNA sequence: TGTGCCAGCTCACATGACAGGGAGAATTCACCCCTCCACTTT.

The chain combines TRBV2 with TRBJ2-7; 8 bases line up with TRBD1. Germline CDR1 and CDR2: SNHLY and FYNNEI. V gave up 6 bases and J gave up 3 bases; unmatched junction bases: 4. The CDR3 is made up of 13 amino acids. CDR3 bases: TGTGCCAGCAGAGGACAGGGTATCTACGAGCAGTACTTC. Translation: CASRGQGIYEQYF.

The CDR3 DNA follows: TGCAGCGTTGAAGATCGGACTAGAGGAAATGAGCAGTTCTTC. Its protein product is CSVEDRTRGNEQFF. The chain joins TRBV29-1 to TRBJ2-1; TRBD2 agrees at 7 bases. Losses at the gene ends were 0 bases for V and 7 bases for J; bases not matched to a gene: 6. This CDR3 contains 14 residues. Per the germline V gene, CDR1 is SQVTM and CDR2 is ANQGSEA.

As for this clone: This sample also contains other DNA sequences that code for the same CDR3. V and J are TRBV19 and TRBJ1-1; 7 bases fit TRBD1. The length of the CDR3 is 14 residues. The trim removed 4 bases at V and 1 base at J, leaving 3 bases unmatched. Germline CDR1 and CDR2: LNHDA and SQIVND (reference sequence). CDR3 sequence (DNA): TGTGCCAGTAGTAAAGGGACAGCGAACACTGAAGCTTTCTTT. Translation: CASSKGTANTEAFF.

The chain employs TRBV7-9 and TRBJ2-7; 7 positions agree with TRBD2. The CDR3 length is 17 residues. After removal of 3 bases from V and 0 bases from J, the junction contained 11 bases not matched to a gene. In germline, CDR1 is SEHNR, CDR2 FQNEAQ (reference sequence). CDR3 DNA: TGTGCCAGCAGCTTCCCCCTAGCGGAGCAAAGCTCCTACGAGCAGTACTTC. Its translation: CASSFPLAEQSSYEQYF.

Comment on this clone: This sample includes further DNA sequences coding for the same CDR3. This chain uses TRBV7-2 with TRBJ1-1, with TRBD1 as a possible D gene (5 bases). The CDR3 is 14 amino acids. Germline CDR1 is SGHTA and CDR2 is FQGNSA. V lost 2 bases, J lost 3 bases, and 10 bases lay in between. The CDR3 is CASSLQGGDTEAFF. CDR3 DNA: TGTGCCAGCAGCTTACAGGGTGGGGACACTGAAGCTTTCTTT.

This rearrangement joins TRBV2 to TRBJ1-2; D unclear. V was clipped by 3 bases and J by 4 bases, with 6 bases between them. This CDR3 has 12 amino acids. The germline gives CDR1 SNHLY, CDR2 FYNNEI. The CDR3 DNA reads TGTGCCAGCAGTGATAGTAGCTATGGCTACACCTTC. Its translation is CASSDSSYGYTF.

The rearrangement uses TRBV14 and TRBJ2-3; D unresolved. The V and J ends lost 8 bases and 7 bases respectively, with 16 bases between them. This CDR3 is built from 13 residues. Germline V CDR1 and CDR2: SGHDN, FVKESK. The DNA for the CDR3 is TGTGCCAGCCGCCTGGGCGTAGGTCATACGCAGTATTTT. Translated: CASRLGVGHTQYF.

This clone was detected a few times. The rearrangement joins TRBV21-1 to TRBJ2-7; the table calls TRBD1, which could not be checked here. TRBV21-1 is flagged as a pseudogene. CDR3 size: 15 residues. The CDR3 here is CASSTGQGESYEQYF. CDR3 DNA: TGTGCCAGCAGCACGGGACAGGGGGAGTCCTACGAGCAGTACTTC.

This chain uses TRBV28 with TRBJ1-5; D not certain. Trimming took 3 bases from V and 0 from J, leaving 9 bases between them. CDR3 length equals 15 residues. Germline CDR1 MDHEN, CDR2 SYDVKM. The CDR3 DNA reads TGTGCCAGCAGTTTCCTGGCGGATAGCAATCAGCCCCAGCATTTT. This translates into CASSFLADSNQPQHF.

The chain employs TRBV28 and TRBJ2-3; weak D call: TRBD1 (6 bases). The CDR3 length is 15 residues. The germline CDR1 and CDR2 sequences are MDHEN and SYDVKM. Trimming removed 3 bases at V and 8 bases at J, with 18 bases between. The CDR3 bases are TGTGCCAGCAGTTTCCCCGGAAGGGGGAGAGTTACGCAGTATTTT. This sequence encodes CASSFPGRGRVTQYF.

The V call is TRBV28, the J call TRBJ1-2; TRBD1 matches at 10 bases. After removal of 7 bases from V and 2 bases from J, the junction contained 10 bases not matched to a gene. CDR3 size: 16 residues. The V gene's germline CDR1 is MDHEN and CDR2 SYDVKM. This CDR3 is CASNGPGTGANYGYTF. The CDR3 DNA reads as TGTGCCAGCAATGGCCCAGGGACAGGGGCAAACTATGGCTACACCTTC.

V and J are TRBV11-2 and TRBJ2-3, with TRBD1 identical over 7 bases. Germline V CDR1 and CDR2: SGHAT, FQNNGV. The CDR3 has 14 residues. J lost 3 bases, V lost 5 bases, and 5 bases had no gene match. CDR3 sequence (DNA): TGTGCCAGCAGCCTCCGGGACAGAACAGATACGCAGTATTTT. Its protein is CASSLRDRTDTQYF.

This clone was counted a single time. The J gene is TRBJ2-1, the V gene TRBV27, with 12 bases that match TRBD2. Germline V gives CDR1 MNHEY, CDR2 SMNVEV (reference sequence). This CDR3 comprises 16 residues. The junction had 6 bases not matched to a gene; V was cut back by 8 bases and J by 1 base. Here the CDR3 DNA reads TGTGCCAGCGCGACTAGCGGGGGTTTTTCCTACAATGAGCAGTTCTTC. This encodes CASATSGGFSYNEQFF.

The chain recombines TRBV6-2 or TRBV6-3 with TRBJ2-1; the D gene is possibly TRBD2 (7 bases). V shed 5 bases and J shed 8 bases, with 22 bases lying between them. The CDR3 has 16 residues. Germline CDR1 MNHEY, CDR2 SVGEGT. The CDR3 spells CASSVDEGGGHHEQFF. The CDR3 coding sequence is TGTGCCAGCAGTGTCGACGAGGGGGGGGGCCATCATGAGCAGTTCTTC.

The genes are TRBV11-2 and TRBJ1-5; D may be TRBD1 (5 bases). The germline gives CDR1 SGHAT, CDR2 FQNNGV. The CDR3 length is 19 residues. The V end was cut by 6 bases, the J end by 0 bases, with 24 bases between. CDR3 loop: CASRSPGGREINSNQPQHF. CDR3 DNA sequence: TGTGCCAGCAGATCCCCCGGGGGACGGGAGATTAATAGCAATCAGCCCCAGCATTTT.

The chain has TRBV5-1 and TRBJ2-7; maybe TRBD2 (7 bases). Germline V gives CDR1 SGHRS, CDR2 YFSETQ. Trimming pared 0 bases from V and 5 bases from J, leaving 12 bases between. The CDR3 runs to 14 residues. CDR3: CASSLGGGSDEQYF. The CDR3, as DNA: TGCGCCAGCAGCTTGGGGGGGGGCTCGGACGAGCAGTACTTC. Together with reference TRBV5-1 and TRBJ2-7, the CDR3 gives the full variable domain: KAGVTQTPRYLIKTRGQQVTLSCSPISGHRSVSWYQQTPGQGLQFLFEYFSETQRNKGNFPGRFSGRQFSNSRSEMNVSTLELGDSALYLCASSLGGGSDEQYFGPGTRLTVT.

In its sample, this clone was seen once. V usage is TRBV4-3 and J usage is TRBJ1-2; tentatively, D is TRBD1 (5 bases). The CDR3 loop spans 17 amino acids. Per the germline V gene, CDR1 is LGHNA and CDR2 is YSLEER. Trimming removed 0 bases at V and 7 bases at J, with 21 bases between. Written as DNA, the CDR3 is TGCGCCAGCAGCCAAGATCGCGTAAAGGGGTCAAGGGGTGGCTACACCTTC. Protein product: CASSQDRVKGSRGGYTF.

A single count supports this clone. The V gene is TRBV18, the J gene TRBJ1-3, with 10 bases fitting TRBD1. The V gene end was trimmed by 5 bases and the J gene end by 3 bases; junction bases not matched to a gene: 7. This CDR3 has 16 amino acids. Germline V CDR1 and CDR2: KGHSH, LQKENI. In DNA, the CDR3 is TGTGCCAGCTCATCGGGACAGGGGATGGTTGGAAACACCATATATTTT. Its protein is CASSSGQGMVGNTIYF.

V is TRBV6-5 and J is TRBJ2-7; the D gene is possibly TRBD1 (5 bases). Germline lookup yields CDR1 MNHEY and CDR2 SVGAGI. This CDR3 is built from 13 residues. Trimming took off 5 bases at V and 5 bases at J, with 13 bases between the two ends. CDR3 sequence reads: CASSRLKGNEQYF. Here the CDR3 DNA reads TGTGCCAGCAGTCGCCTTAAGGGGAACGAGCAGTACTTC.

The CDR3 coding sequence is TGTGCCAGCAGTAATCCGGGGCCCCAGCATTTT. Its protein is CASSNPGPQHF. V is TRBV7-8 and J is TRBJ1-5; D uncertain. The V gene's germline CDR1 is SGHVS and CDR2 FQNEAQ. The CDR3 length is 11 residues. V shed 6 bases and J shed 9 bases, with 9 bases lying between them.

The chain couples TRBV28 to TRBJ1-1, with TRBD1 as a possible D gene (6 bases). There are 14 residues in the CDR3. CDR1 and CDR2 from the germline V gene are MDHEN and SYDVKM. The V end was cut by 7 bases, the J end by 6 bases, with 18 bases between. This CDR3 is CASTLGGGRSEAFF. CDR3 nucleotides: TGTGCCAGCACTCTAGGGGGGGGAAGGTCTGAAGCTTTCTTT.

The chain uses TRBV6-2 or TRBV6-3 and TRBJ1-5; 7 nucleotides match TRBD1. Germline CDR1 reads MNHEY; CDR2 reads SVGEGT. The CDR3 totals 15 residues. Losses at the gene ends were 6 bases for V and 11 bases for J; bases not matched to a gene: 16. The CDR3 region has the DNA TGTGCCAGCAGCTCACAGGGGCCGAGGGATCGGGCCCAGCATTTT. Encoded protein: CASSSQGPRDRAQHF.

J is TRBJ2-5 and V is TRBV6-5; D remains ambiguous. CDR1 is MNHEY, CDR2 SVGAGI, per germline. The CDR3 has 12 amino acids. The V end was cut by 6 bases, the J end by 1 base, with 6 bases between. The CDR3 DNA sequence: TGTGCCAGCAGGGCTAGCCAAGAGACCCAGTACTTC. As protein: CASRASQETQYF.

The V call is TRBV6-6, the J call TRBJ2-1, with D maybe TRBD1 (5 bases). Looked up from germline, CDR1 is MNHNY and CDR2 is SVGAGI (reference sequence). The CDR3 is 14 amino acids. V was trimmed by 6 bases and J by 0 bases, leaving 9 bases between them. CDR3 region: CASRDSSSYNEQFF. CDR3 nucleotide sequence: TGTGCCAGCAGAGACAGTAGCTCCTACAATGAGCAGTTCTTC.